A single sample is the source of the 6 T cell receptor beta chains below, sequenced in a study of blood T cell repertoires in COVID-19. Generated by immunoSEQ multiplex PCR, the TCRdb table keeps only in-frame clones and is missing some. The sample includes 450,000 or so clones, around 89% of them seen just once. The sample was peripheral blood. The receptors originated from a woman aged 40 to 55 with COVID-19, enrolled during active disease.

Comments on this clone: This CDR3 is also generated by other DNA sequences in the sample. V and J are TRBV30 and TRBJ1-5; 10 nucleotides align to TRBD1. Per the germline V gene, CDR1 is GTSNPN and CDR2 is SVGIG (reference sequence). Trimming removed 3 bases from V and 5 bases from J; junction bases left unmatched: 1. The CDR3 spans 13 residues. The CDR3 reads CAWSGTGDQPQHF. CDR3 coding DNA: TGTGCCTGGAGCGGGACAGGGGATCAGCCCCAGCATTTT.

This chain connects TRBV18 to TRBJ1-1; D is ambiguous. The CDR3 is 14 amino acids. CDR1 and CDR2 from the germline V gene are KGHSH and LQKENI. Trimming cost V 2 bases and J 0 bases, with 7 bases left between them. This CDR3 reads CASSPARVNTEAFF. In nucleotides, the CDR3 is TGTGCCAGCTCACCAGCGAGGGTGAACACTGAAGCTTTCTTT. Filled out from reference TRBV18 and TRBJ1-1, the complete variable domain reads NAGVMQNPRHLVRRRGQEARLRCSPMKGHSHVYWYRQLPEEGLKFMVYLQKENIIDESGMPKERFSAEFPKEGPSILRIQQVVRGDSAAYFCASSPARVNTEAFFGQGTRLTVV.

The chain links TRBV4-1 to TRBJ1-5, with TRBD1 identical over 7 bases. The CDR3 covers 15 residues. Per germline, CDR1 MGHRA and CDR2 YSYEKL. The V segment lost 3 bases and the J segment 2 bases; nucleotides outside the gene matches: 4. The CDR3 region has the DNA TGCGCCAGCAGCCAGGGGGACAGCGGCAATCAGCCCCAGCATTTT. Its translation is CASSQGDSGNQPQHF.

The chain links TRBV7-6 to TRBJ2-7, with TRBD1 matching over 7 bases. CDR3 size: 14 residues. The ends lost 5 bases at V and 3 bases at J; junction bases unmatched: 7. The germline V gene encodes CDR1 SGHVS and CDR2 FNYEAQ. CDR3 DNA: TGTGCCAGCAGCCTCGGGACAGCGTTCTACGAGCAGTACTTC. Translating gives CASSLGTAFYEQYF.

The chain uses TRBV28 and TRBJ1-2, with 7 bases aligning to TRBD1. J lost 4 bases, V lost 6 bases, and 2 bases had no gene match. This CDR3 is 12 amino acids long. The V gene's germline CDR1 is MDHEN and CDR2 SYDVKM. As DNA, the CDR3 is TGTGCCAGCAGCAGGGACAGCTATGGCTACACCTTC. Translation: CASSRDSYGYTF.

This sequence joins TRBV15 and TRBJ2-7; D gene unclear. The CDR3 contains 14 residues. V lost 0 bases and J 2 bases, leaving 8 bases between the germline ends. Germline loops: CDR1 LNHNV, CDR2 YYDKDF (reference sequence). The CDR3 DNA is TGTGCCACCAGCAGAGAGACAAGAGCCTACGAGCAGTACTTC. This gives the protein CATSRETRAYEQYF. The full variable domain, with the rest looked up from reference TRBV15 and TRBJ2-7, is DAMVIQNPRYQVTQFGKPVTLSCSQTLNHNVMYWYQQKSSQAPKLLFHYYDKDFNNEADTPDNFQSRRPNTSFCFLDIRSPGLGDTAMYLCATSRETRAYEQYFGPGTRLTVT.